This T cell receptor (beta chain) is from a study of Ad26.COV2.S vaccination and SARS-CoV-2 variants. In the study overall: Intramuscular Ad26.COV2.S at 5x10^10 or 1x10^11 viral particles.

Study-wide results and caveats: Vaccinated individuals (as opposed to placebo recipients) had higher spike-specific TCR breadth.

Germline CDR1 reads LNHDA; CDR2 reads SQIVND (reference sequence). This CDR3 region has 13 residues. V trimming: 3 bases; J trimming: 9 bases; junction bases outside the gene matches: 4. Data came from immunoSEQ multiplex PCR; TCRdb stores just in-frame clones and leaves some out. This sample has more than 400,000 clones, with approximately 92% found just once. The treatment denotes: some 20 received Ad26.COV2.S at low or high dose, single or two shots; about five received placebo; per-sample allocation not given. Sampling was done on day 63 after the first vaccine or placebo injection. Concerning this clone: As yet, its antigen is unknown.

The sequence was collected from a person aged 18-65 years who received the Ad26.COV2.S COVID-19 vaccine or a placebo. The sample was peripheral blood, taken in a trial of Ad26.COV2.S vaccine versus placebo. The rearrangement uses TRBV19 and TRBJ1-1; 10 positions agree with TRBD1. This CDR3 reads CASSMGQGMQAFF. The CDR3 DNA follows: TGTGCCAGTAGTATGGGACAGGGGATGCAAGCTTTCTTT.